The 17 T cell receptor beta chains reported below all come from one sample, sequenced in a study of low-dose radiotherapy and immunotherapy resistance in tumors. First-strand cDNA relied on TRAV- and TRBV-specific primers spanning alpha and beta chains. PCR amplification of the TCRs was performed with Phusion for 20 PCR cycles, and it relied on a constant-region primer together with a V-primer adapter. MiXCR, applied by TCRdb to the reads, yields one record per CDR3 protein. The sample carries about 100,000 distinct CDR3 sequences, around 21% recorded once. Time point specified: after trial treatment. Treatment noted: LDRT plus nivolumab, ipilimumab, low-dose cyclophosphamide and aspirin (RACIN trial). Sequences were derived from PBMCs, sampled after low-dose radiotherapy plus immunotherapy. Every receptor here comes from a male donor with prostate cancer.

The rearrangement joins TRBV18 to TRBJ2-1; 10 bases map to TRBD2. Trimming at V came to 1 base and at J to 6 bases, leaving 6 bases not matched to a gene. CDR3 length: 16 residues. Germline loops: CDR1 KGHSH, CDR2 LQKENI. The CDR3 DNA reads TGTGCCAGCTCACCACGGCGAGCGGGGGGGCCCAATGAGCAGTTCTTC. It is translated as CASSPRRAGGPNEQFF.

This clonotype was picked up many times. The CDR3 region has the DNA TGTGCCAGCAGCCAAGGGGGACTGATCAATCAGCCCCAGCATTTT. It encodes CASSQGGLINQPQHF. The chain uses TRBV3-1 and TRBJ1-5, with D perhaps matching TRBD1 (5 bases). The CDR3 spans 15 residues. The V end was cut by 1 base, the J end by 3 bases, with 10 bases between. Germline CDR1 reads LGHDT; CDR2 reads YNNKEL (reference sequence).

A single count supports this clonotype. The chain is built from TRBV12-3 or TRBV12-4 and TRBJ2-2; D is unclear. The CDR3 spans 14 residues. Trimming shortened V by 7 bases and J by 2 bases, and 11 bases separated the two germline ends. This CDR3 reads CASIFRVNTGELFF. In DNA form, the CDR3 reads TGTGCCAGCATCTTTCGGGTAAACACCGGGGAGCTGTTTTTT.

The V call is TRBV28, the J call TRBJ1-2; D unresolved. This CDR3 region has 11 residues. The V and J ends lost 7 bases and 4 bases respectively, with 7 bases between them. Germline CDR1 MDHEN, CDR2 SYDVKM. CDR3 bases: TGTGCCAGCACAGGACGCTATGGCTACACCTTC. Translation: CASTGRYGYTF.

This clonotype was observed many times. This chain joins TRBV6-1 and TRBJ2-7, with D perhaps TRBD1 (5 bases). CDR3 length: 13 residues. Trimming took 11 bases from V and 4 from J, leaving 18 bases between them. Per germline, CDR1 MNHNS and CDR2 SASEGT. The CDR3 DNA is TGTGCCTGCCCCCAGGACAATCCTTACGAGCAGTACTTC. Amino acid sequence: CACPQDNPYEQYF.

This clonotype was recorded at least ten times. The rearrangement uses TRBV19 and TRBJ2-1; 9 bases map to TRBD1. The trim removed 3 bases at V and 5 bases at J, leaving 8 bases unmatched. This CDR3 comprises 16 residues. CDR1 is LNHDA, CDR2 SQIVND, per germline (reference sequence). CDR3 sequence reads: CASSIRGTGKDNEQFF. In DNA form, the CDR3 reads TGTGCCAGTAGTATCCGGGGGACAGGGAAGGACAATGAGCAGTTCTTC.

This clonotype appeared many times. The chain joins TRBV12-3 or TRBV12-4 to TRBJ2-5; TRBD1 might be the D (5 bases). This CDR3 comprises 15 residues. V lost 5 bases and J lost 4, with 17 bases in between. The CDR3 here is CASSTWAGFAETQYF. In DNA form, the CDR3 reads TGTGCCAGCAGTACCTGGGCAGGGTTCGCAGAGACCCAGTACTTC.

The chain links TRBV10-3 to TRBJ2-1, with 13 bases that match TRBD2. J gave up 8 bases and V 2 bases, and 3 bases lay outside the gene matches. In germline, CDR1 is ENHRY, CDR2 SYGVKD. The CDR3 loop spans 15 amino acids. This chain's CDR3 is CAISETSGGVDEQFF. Written as DNA, the CDR3 is TGTGCCATCAGTGAGACTAGCGGGGGGGTGGATGAGCAGTTCTTC.

Of note for this clonotype: A far larger clone is off by one base, so a read error is likely. The rearrangement links TRBV7-2 to TRBJ2-7; 8 bases are a match to TRBD2. Unmatched junction bases numbered 13, after V lost 5 bases and J lost 7 bases. There are 15 residues in the CDR3. The germline V gene encodes CDR1 SGHTA and CDR2 FQGNSA. DNA of the CDR3: TGTGCCAGCAGCCTGCACGGGGGGGCCTCCAATGAGCAGTACTTC. It is translated as CASSLHGGASNEQYF.

This chain uses TRBV5-5 with TRBJ2-3, with TRBD2 matching over 16 bases. J was trimmed by 0 bases and V by 3 bases; bases with no gene match: 4. Germline-derived CDR1 and CDR2 are SGHKS and YYEKEE (reference sequence). The CDR3 sequence is 18 residues long. This chain's CDR3 is CASSWGLAGGMSTDTQYF. In DNA, the CDR3 is TGTGCCAGCAGCTGGGGACTAGCGGGGGGGATGAGCACAGATACGCAGTATTTT.

Concerning this clonotype itself: This clone may be a read error of a much larger clone one base away. The rearrangement links TRBV9 to TRBJ2-2; 11 nucleotides match TRBD2. Germline-derived CDR1 and CDR2 are SGDLS and YYNGEE. V lost 0 bases to trimming and J lost 10 bases; unmatched junction nucleotides: 8. The CDR3 contains 16 residues. The CDR3 coding sequence is TGTGCCAGCAGCGTAGCTGGGACTAGCGGCGACGAGGAGCTGTTTTTT. Protein: CASSVAGTSGDEELFF. The variable domain in full, with the rest retrieved from reference TRBV9 and TRBJ2-2, is DSGVTQTPKHLITATGQRVTLRCSPRSGDLSVYWYQQSLDQGLQFLIQYYNGEERAKGNILERFSAQQFPDLHSELNLSSLELGDSALYFCASSVAGTSGDEELFFGEGSRLTVL.

The V gene is TRBV5-6, the J gene TRBJ1-1; D gene uncertain. The CDR3 spans 17 residues. V was shortened by 0 bases and J by 14 bases, with 29 bases between the two germline ends. Germline loops: CDR1 SGHDT, CDR2 YYEEEE. The CDR3 region is CASSLGHNRMNTEAFFF. Here the CDR3 DNA reads TGTGCCAGCAGCTTGGGTCACAACCGTATGAACACTGAAGCTTTCTTCTTT.

This clonotype was recorded many times. This chain connects TRBV5-1 to TRBJ2-3; D is undetermined. This CDR3 spans 14 amino acids. V was cut by 1 base and J by 2 bases, with 8 bases left in between. From germline, CDR1 is SGHRS and CDR2 YFSETQ. This chain's CDR3 is CASSLFPTTDTQYF. Here the CDR3 DNA reads TGCGCCAGCAGCTTGTTTCCAACCACAGATACGCAGTATTTT.

Many counts were recorded for this clonotype. The chain carries TRBV12-3 or TRBV12-4 and TRBJ2-3, with D unresolved. Trimming stripped 3 bases from V and 4 bases from J, with 8 bases between. This CDR3 comprises 13 residues. In DNA form, the CDR3 reads TGTGCCAGCAGTTTTGACGAGGCAGATACGCAGTATTTT. Its translation is CASSFDEADTQYF.

There are many counts of this clonotype. The chain joins TRBV20-1 to TRBJ2-1; TRBD2 might be the D (6 bases). The CDR3 contains 15 residues. CDR1 is DFQATT and CDR2 is SNEGSKA in the germline V gene (reference sequence). Deletions cut 6 bases from V and 0 bases from J, with 15 bases between. DNA for the CDR3: TGCAGTGCGCCCCCGGGACTCAGCTCCTACAATGAGCAGTTCTTC. Residues: CSAPPGLSSYNEQFF.

This clonotype was seen many times. The V gene is TRBV29-1, the J gene TRBJ2-5; 8 nucleotides agree with TRBD1. Trimming removed 7 bases from V and 4 bases from J; junction bases left unmatched: 8. The CDR3 length is 13 residues. Germline V gene lookup returns CDR1 SQVTM and CDR2 ANQGSEA. The CDR3 bases are TGCAGCGCCGAGGGACAGGAGAGAGAGACCCAGTACTTC. It encodes CSAEGQERETQYF.

This clonotype was picked up many times. This chain joins TRBV7-9 and TRBJ2-1, with 11 bases lining up with TRBD2. This CDR3 region has 15 residues. V was pared by 1 base and J by 7 bases, with 3 bases of the junction left unmatched. The germline V gene encodes CDR1 SEHNR and CDR2 FQNEAQ (reference sequence). The CDR3 DNA is TGTGCCAGCAGCTTAGGACTAGCGGGGAGGAATGAGCAGTTCTTC. The encoded protein is CASSLGLAGRNEQFF.